This T cell receptor (beta chain) appears in the sequencing data of a study of T cells in Graves' hyperthyroidism and ophthalmopathy. The TCR beta CDR3 regions underwent amplification using RNA transcripts as the source. An initial round of RT-PCR targeting the TCR CDR3 relied on the HTBI primer set. TCRdb reanalysed the multiplex PCR reads using MiXCR and keeps one entry per CDR3 protein. The sample consists of 90,000 to 120,000 distinct CDR3 sequences, 16% of them appearing once. In this sample, this clonotype turned up many times. Germline V lookup: CDR1 KGHDR, CDR2 SFDVKD. Trimming cost V 7 bases and J 0 bases, with 10 bases left between them. This CDR3 contains 14 residues.

Sample: blood. This sequence originates from a woman aged 45-59 years with Graves' hyperthyroidism. V and J are TRBV24-1 and TRBJ2-3; D remains ambiguous. The CDR3 nucleotides read TGTGCCACCAGGGGTTGGCTTAGCACAGATACGCAGTATTTT. Its translation: CATRGWLSTDTQYF.